The next 20 T cell receptor beta chains were all read from a single sample in a study of OX40 agonist ivuxolimab in advanced cancers. Assay used: immunoSEQ multiplex PCR; TCRdb lists only in-frame clones, some missing. This table holds more than 50,000 clones, approximately 86% found once. Sequencing used CD4+ or CD8+ T cells sorted from blood, obtained in a trial of the OX40 agonist ivuxolimab. All receptors derive from an adult with an advanced solid tumor such as melanoma, head and neck, liver or kidney cancer.

The CDR3 nucleotides are TGTGCCAGCAGTGAAGGTCAGAGCACAGATACGCAGTATTTT. As protein: CASSEGQSTDTQYF. The rearrangement uses TRBV2 and TRBJ2-3; D unclear. CDR3 size: 14 residues. Germline CDR1 and CDR2: SNHLY and FYNNEI. V gave up 1 base and J gave up 0 bases, with 5 bases separating them.

This clone occurred once. The chain employs TRBV5-1 and TRBJ2-1; TRBD1 might be the D (6 bases). Trimming shortened V by 4 bases and J by 6 bases, and 14 bases separated the two germline ends. The CDR3 is 14 amino acids. CDR1 is SGHRS, CDR2 YFSETQ, per germline. CDR3 sequence: CASSPRQGFNEQFF. CDR3 DNA: TGCGCCAGCAGCCCGCGTCAGGGGTTCAATGAGCAGTTCTTC. The full variable domain, completed using reference TRBV5-1 and TRBJ2-1, is KAGVTQTPRYLIKTRGQQVTLSCSPISGHRSVSWYQQTPGQGLQFLFEYFSETQRNKGNFPGRFSGRQFSNSRSEMNVSTLELGDSALYLCASSPRQGFNEQFFGPGTRLTVL.

The V call is TRBV7-9, the J call TRBJ1-2, with D possibly matching TRBD1 (6 bases). Per the germline V gene, CDR1 is SEHNR and CDR2 is FQNEAQ (reference sequence). Trimming took off 4 bases at V and 0 bases at J, with 12 bases between the two ends. The CDR3 sequence is 15 residues long. The CDR3: CASSSRQVANYGYTF. The CDR3 DNA sequence: TGTGCCAGCAGCTCCCGACAGGTTGCTAACTATGGCTACACCTTC.

The rearrangement links TRBV6-5 to TRBJ1-1; 8 bases are a match to TRBD1. V lost 6 bases and J lost 1; bases outside the gene matches: 4. This CDR3 spans 14 amino acids. Germline-derived CDR1 and CDR2 are MNHEY and SVGAGI. CDR3 loop: CASSPDRGNTEAFF. The CDR3 DNA reads TGTGCCAGCAGCCCCGACAGGGGGAACACTGAAGCTTTCTTT.

This clone has only one observation. The gene calls are TRBV21-1 and TRBJ2-4. TRBV21-1 is labeled a pseudogene. The CDR3 runs to 20 residues. Here the CDR3 reads CASSRAKVRGGSRGKNIQYF. The DNA of the CDR3 is TGTGCCAGCAGCAGAGCAAAGGTCAGGGGGGGGTCACGCGGCAAAAACATTCAGTACTTC.

The chain couples TRBV7-9 to TRBJ1-2; 10 bases are a match to TRBD1. Germline V gives CDR1 SEHNR, CDR2 FQNEAQ (reference sequence). This CDR3 is built from 14 residues. Trimming cost V 5 bases and J 6 bases; bases outside gene matches: 6. CDR3 nucleotides: TGTGCCAGCAGCCGGCGTGGACAGGGGGATGGCTACACCTTC. It encodes CASSRRGQGDGYTF. Full variable domain (missing parts from reference TRBV7-9 and TRBJ1-2): DTGVSQNPRHKITKRGQNVTFRCDPISEHNRLYWYRQTLGQGPEFLTYFQNEAQLEKSRLLSDRFSAERPKGSFSTLEIQRTEQGDSAMYLCASSRRGQGDGYTFGSGTRLTVV.

The CDR3 region has the DNA TGTGCCAGCAACCAGCACTGGGTGAACACTGAAGCTTTCTTT. Protein: CASNQHWVNTEAFF. The V and J genes are TRBV28 and TRBJ1-1; D is uncertain. V was cut by 7 bases and J by 0 bases, with 12 bases left in between. The CDR3 has 14 amino acids. The germline CDR1 and CDR2 sequences are MDHEN and SYDVKM.

This chain uses TRBV7-3 with TRBJ2-1; 7 positions agree with TRBD2. From germline, CDR1 is SGHTA and CDR2 FQGTGA. The CDR3 spans 16 residues. V lost 5 bases, J lost 9 bases, and 16 bases stayed unmatched. The DNA for the CDR3 is TGTGCCAGCAGCCCCCTCGGGAGCGGGAAAGGGGTTGAGCAGTTCTTC. Its translation is CASSPLGSGKGVEQFF.

CDR3 sequence reads: CASSLGGLGSEQFF. The CDR3 coding sequence is TGTGCCAGCAGTCTGGGGGGCCTGGGAAGTGAGCAGTTCTTC. This rearrangement joins TRBV7-8 to TRBJ2-1; D may correspond to TRBD1 or TRBD2 (6 bases each). The germline gives CDR1 SGHVS, CDR2 FQNEAQ. V was trimmed by 6 bases and J by 9 bases, leaving 18 bases between them. This CDR3 contains 14 residues.

This clone is labeled medium-sized. The genes are TRBV7-6 and TRBJ2-7, with no clear D. The germline V and J ends were trimmed by 5 bases and 5 bases, with 13 bases remaining between them. Germline assignment: CDR1 SGHVS and CDR2 FNYEAQ. This CDR3 spans 13 amino acids. CDR3 nucleotide sequence: TGTGCCAGCAGCCCCTCCGAGGTCCACGAGCAGTACTTC. Translation: CASSPSEVHEQYF.

V gene TRBV4-1 combines with J gene TRBJ1-1; D ambiguous. The CDR3 has 15 residues. Germline V lookup: CDR1 MGHRA, CDR2 YSYEKL. V shed 0 bases and J shed 4 bases, with 12 bases lying between them. The CDR3 spells CASSQDKGLGTEAFF. The CDR3, as DNA: TGCGCCAGCAGCCAAGATAAGGGCCTTGGCACTGAAGCTTTCTTT.

The rearrangement links TRBV19 to TRBJ2-1, with 8 bases that match TRBD2. The V gene's germline CDR1 is LNHDA and CDR2 SQIVND (reference sequence). This CDR3 is built from 16 residues. J gave up 8 bases and V 4 bases, and 13 bases lay outside the gene matches. The CDR3 protein is CASSRFAGTSTDEQFF. CDR3 sequence (DNA): TGTGCCAGTAGTAGGTTCGCCGGGACTAGTACCGATGAGCAGTTCTTC. The full variable domain, rest sourced from reference TRBV19 and TRBJ2-1, is DGGITQSPKYLFRKEGQNVTLSCEQNLNHDAMYWYRQDPGQGLRLIYYSQIVNDFQKGDIAEGYSVSREKKESFPLTVTSAQKNPTAFYLCASSRFAGTSTDEQFFGPGTRLTVL.

The genes are TRBV4-3 and TRBJ1-2; no clear D. The CDR3 extends over 17 amino acids. CDR1 and CDR2 (germline): LGHNA, YSLEER. The V end lost 0 bases, the J end lost 5 bases, and 19 bases lay between the germline ends. The chain's CDR3 is CASSQDPGGLEIYGYTF. DNA of the CDR3: TGCGCCAGCAGCCAAGATCCTGGCGGACTAGAGATTTATGGCTACACCTTC.

This rearrangement joins TRBV5-6 to TRBJ1-1, with D unclear. V lost 2 bases and J lost 3, with 5 bases in between. This CDR3 region has 12 residues. Germline V gives CDR1 SGHDT, CDR2 YYEEEE. As DNA, the CDR3 is TGTGCCAGCAGCTTACTTGACACTGAAGCTTTCTTT. Encoded protein: CASSLLDTEAFF.

This rearrangement joins TRBV29-1 to TRBJ2-7, with 8 nucleotides matching TRBD2. Germline CDR1 SQVTM, CDR2 ANQGSEA. The CDR3 contains 14 residues. Trimming at V came to 6 bases and at J to 3 bases, leaving 10 bases not matched to a gene. CDR3: CSVTIREGFYEQYF. As DNA, the CDR3 is TGCAGCGTGACTATCCGGGAGGGCTTCTACGAGCAGTACTTC.

The gene calls are TRBV13 and TRBJ2-2; D may be TRBD2 (6 bases). The CDR3 loop spans 16 amino acids. V was pared by 4 bases and J by 2 bases, with 14 bases between. The germline gives CDR1 PRHDT, CDR2 FYEKMQ (reference sequence). The chain's CDR3 is CASSWGGGENTGELFF. The CDR3 DNA reads TGTGCCAGCAGCTGGGGTGGAGGGGAAAACACCGGGGAGCTGTTTTTT.

By sample fraction, this clone is medium-sized. J is TRBJ1-1 and V is TRBV5-1, with a tentative D call TRBD1 (6 bases). V was shortened by 0 bases and J by 4 bases, with 16 bases between the two germline ends. The CDR3 runs 16 residues. Germline V gene sequence: CDR1 SGHRS, CDR2 YFSETQ. CDR3 region: CASSLVAQGLGTEAFF. The CDR3 coding sequence is TGCGCCAGCAGCTTGGTGGCTCAGGGGTTGGGCACTGAAGCTTTCTTT.

J is TRBJ1-2 and V is TRBV11-2, with 7 bases fitting TRBD1. This CDR3 has 13 residues. Germline assignment: CDR1 SGHAT and CDR2 FQNNGV. V shed 4 bases and J 3 bases; nucleotides not matched to a gene: 2. The CDR3, as DNA: TGTGCCAGCAGCTCCGACAGGGACTATGGCTACACCTTC. This sequence encodes CASSSDRDYGYTF. Variable domain in full (rest from reference TRBV11-2 and TRBJ1-2): EAGVAQSPRYKIIEKRQSVAFWCNPISGHATLYWYQQILGQGPKLLIQFQNNGVVDDSQLPKDRFSAERLKGVDSTLKIQPAKLEDSAVYLCASSSDRDYGYTFGSGTRLTVV.

In DNA, the CDR3 is TGTGCCAGCAGTTACGGGATTCAGAAAACTGAAGCTTTCTTT. The encoded protein is CASSYGIQKTEAFF. This sequence joins TRBV6-5 and TRBJ1-1; D call uncertain. V was pared by 2 bases and J by 5 bases, with 12 bases between. The length of the CDR3 is 14 residues. The germline V gene has CDR1 MNHEY and CDR2 SVGAGI.

The V call is TRBV2, the J call TRBJ2-4; a weak D match, TRBD2 (5 bases). CDR3 size: 14 residues. Trimming removed 8 bases at V and 5 bases at J, with 16 bases between. CDR1 is SNHLY and CDR2 is FYNNEI in the germline V gene. The CDR3 DNA sequence: TGTGCCAGCGGAAGGACTCCTGGGGAAAACATTCAGTACTTC. Encoded protein: CASGRTPGENIQYF.